The 29 T cell receptor beta chains given below trace back to one sample, sequenced in a study of T cells in Graves' hyperthyroidism and ophthalmopathy. Amplification targeted TCR beta CDR3 regions from RNA transcripts. With the HTBI primer set, the TCR CDR3 went through a first round of RT-PCR. TCRdb re-derived calls from the multiplex PCR reads in MiXCR, one entry per CDR3 protein. The repertoire holds hundreds of thousands of distinct CDR3 sequences, with roughly 14% as singletons. Source material: blood. The receptor source for this set is a woman aged 40 to 55 with Graves' ophthalmopathy.

The table lists this clonotype with many counts. The rearrangement joins TRBV6-2 or TRBV6-3 to TRBJ1-2; possible D gene TRBD1, 5 bases. CDR3 length equals 15 residues. The germline CDR1 and CDR2 sequences are MNHEY and SVGEGT. Trimming cost V 4 bases and J 0 bases, with 12 bases left between them. The CDR3 nucleotides are TGTGCCAGCAGTTCACCGACAGCCTCTAACTATGGCTACACCTTC. It specifies CASSSPTASNYGYTF.

In its sample, this clonotype was seen a few times. The CDR3 spells CASSLWEGGGNTEAFF. The DNA of the CDR3 is TGTGCCAGCAGCCTTTGGGAGGGAGGGGGTAACACTGAAGCTTTCTTT. The chain employs TRBV4-2 and TRBJ1-1, with D tentatively TRBD1 (6 bases). V lost 4 bases, J lost 2 bases, and 17 bases lay in between. Germline CDR1 and CDR2: LGHNA and YNFKEQ. The CDR3 is 16 residues long.

The rearrangement links TRBV5-1 to TRBJ1-2; 7 bases line up with TRBD1. The CDR3 consists of 14 residues. CDR1 and CDR2 (germline): SGHRS, YFSETQ. With V trimmed by 4 bases and J by 7 bases, 10 bases remained unmatched. CDR3 amino acids: CASSPGGQGVGYTF. The CDR3 coding sequence is TGCGCCAGCAGCCCGGGAGGGCAGGGGGTTGGCTACACCTTC.

This clonotype has at least ten counts. J is TRBJ1-2 and V is TRBV29-1; no clear D gene. Trimming cost V 4 bases and J 2 bases, with 11 bases left between them. Per germline, CDR1 SQVTM and CDR2 ANQGSEA. The CDR3 consists of 13 residues. The CDR3 region has the DNA TGCAGCGTTGTTCCGGACGGCAACTATGGCTACACCTTC. Amino acid sequence: CSVVPDGNYGYTF. The whole variable domain, filled in from reference TRBV29-1 and TRBJ1-2, reads SAVISQKPSRDICQRGTSLTIQCQVDSQVTMMFWYRQQPGQSLTLIATANQGSEATYESGFVIDKFPISRPNLTFSTLTVSNMSPEDSSIYLCSVVPDGNYGYTFGSGTRLTVV.

The sample holds many counts of this clonotype. V and J are TRBV29-1 and TRBJ1-1; D is possibly TRBD1 (6 bases). Germline V CDR1 and CDR2: SQVTM, ANQGSEA. The CDR3 sequence is 13 residues long. Trimming left V 3 bases short and J 1 base short, with 9 bases between. The CDR3 sequence: CSVDRGPNTEAFF. In DNA form, the CDR3 reads TGCAGCGTTGATCGGGGGCCGAACACTGAAGCTTTCTTT.

There are a few counts of this clonotype. This rearrangement joins TRBV7-8 to TRBJ1-1; 8 bases map to TRBD1. From germline, CDR1 is SGHVS and CDR2 FQNEAQ. V was clipped by 8 bases and J by 3 bases; unmatched bases: 11. This CDR3 is built from 15 residues. For the CDR3, the DNA is TGTGCCAGCTGGGGACAGGCCCCTGGGGACACTGAAGCTTTCTTT. This codes for CASWGQAPGDTEAFF. Full variable domain (rest looked up from reference TRBV7-8 and TRBJ1-1): GAGVSQSPRYKVAKRGQDVALRCDPISGHVSLFWYQQALGQGPEFLTYFQNEAQLDKSGLPSDRFFAERPEGSVSTLKIQRTQQEDSAVYLCASWGQAPGDTEAFFGQGTRLTVV.

This clonotype was picked up many times. This chain connects TRBV6-1 to TRBJ2-5; weak D call: TRBD1 (6 bases). This CDR3 is built from 13 residues. The germline CDR1 and CDR2 sequences are MNHNS and SASEGT. V was pared by 6 bases and J by 2 bases, with 10 bases between. The CDR3 reads CASRRTAQETQYF. In nucleotides, the CDR3 is TGTGCCAGCAGGCGGACAGCTCAAGAGACCCAGTACTTC.

This clonotype was counted at least ten times. The DNA of the CDR3 is TGTGCCAGCTGCCTGGGGGCAGGGACTGAAGCTTTCTTT. Translated: CASCLGAGTEAFF. The rearrangement uses TRBV6-1 and TRBJ1-1; possibly TRBD1 for D (6 bases). There are 13 residues in the CDR3. Germline V gives CDR1 MNHNS, CDR2 SASEGT. V was clipped by 8 bases and J by 5 bases, with 15 bases between them.

The chain recombines TRBV6-2 or TRBV6-3 with TRBJ2-4, with 7 bases fitting TRBD1. The CDR3 runs to 16 residues. Germline-derived CDR1 and CDR2 are MNHEY and SVGEGT. J was trimmed by 1 base and V by 6 bases; bases with no gene match: 9. The CDR3 region is CASSVSGQVAKNIQYF. The CDR3 DNA is TGTGCCAGCAGCGTATCCGGACAGGTGGCCAAAAACATTCAGTACTTC.

This sequence joins TRBV9 and TRBJ2-2, with D perhaps being TRBD1 or TRBD2 (5 bases each). The germline V gene encodes CDR1 SGDLS and CDR2 YYNGEE. The CDR3 totals 14 residues. V shed 0 bases and J shed 7 bases, with 10 bases lying between them. The CDR3 nucleotides are TGTGCCAGCAGCGTAGATTATGGGGGCGGGGAGCTGTTTTTT. Amino acid sequence: CASSVDYGGGELFF.

This clonotype was counted at least ten times. The chain links TRBV4-2 to TRBJ2-7, with TRBD1 matching over 8 bases. CDR1 and CDR2 (germline): LGHNA, YNFKEQ. Unmatched junction bases numbered 11, after V lost 4 bases and J lost 0 bases. This CDR3 comprises 17 residues. CDR3 region: CASSLTRTGLSSYEQYF. The CDR3 region has the DNA TGTGCCAGCAGCCTCACTAGGACAGGGCTTAGCTCCTACGAGCAGTACTTC.

This clonotype appeared many times. V and J are TRBV20-1 and TRBJ1-5; TRBD1 is a possible D gene (5 bases). Deletions cut 1 base from V and 4 bases from J, with 20 bases between. Germline V gives CDR1 DFQATT, CDR2 SNEGSKA (reference sequence). This CDR3 is built from 17 residues. In DNA, the CDR3 is TGCAGTGCTAGAGCGATACAGGAAATTCCAACTAATCAGCCCCAGCATTTT. It encodes CSARAIQEIPTNQPQHF.

This clonotype was observed many times. This sequence joins TRBV29-1 and TRBJ1-1; D call uncertain. The CDR3 is made up of 11 amino acids. Trimming cost V 3 bases and J 5 bases, with 7 bases left between them. Looked up from germline, CDR1 is SQVTM and CDR2 is ANQGSEA. The CDR3 nucleotides are TGCAGCGTTGATTTGGGGACTGAAGCTTTCTTT. Its translation: CSVDLGTEAFF.

Ten or more counts support this clonotype. The rearrangement links TRBV11-2 to TRBJ2-5, with TRBD2 identical over 10 bases. Germline trimming cut 2 bases from V and 8 bases from J; bases unmatched to any gene: 8. The CDR3 runs to 15 residues. Germline CDR1 SGHAT, CDR2 FQNNGV. CDR3: CASSLSFSGGITQYF. The CDR3 bases are TGTGCCAGCAGCTTATCTTTTAGCGGGGGGATCACCCAGTACTTC.

V usage is TRBV18 and J usage is TRBJ2-7; 7 bases are a match to TRBD1. CDR1 is KGHSH and CDR2 is LQKENI in the germline V gene. There are 15 residues in the CDR3. With 3 bases clipped from V and 1 base from J, the junction kept 6 bases outside the gene matches. This chain's CDR3 is CASSPSTGLSYEQYF. The CDR3 DNA is TGTGCCAGCTCACCGTCGACAGGGCTATCCTACGAGCAGTACTTC. The entire variable domain, with the rest obtained from reference TRBV18 and TRBJ2-7, is as follows: NAGVMQNPRHLVRRRGQEARLRCSPMKGHSHVYWYRQLPEEGLKFMVYLQKENIIDESGMPKERFSAEFPKEGPSILRIQQVVRGDSAAYFCASSPSTGLSYEQYFGPGTRLTVT.

This clonotype was seen many times. The J gene is TRBJ1-2, the V gene TRBV28, with D possibly TRBD1 on 6 matching bases. V was pared by 7 bases and J by 6 bases, with 24 bases between. The germline CDR1 and CDR2 sequences are MDHEN and SYDVKM. This CDR3 comprises 16 residues. The CDR3 spells CASTLFNLQGRDGYTF. The CDR3 DNA reads TGTGCCAGCACCCTTTTTAATCTTCAGGGGCGCGATGGCTACACCTTC.

V gene TRBV24-1 combines with J gene TRBJ2-7; D may match TRBD1 or TRBD2 (5 bases each). V was shortened by 3 bases and J by 5 bases, with 10 bases between the two germline ends. Germline lookup yields CDR1 KGHDR and CDR2 SFDVKD. The CDR3 runs 13 residues. Written as DNA, the CDR3 is TGTGCCACCAGTGATCGGGGACGGAACGAGCAGTACTTC. It codes for CATSDRGRNEQYF.

The V and J genes are TRBV7-2 and TRBJ1-2, with 7 bases that match TRBD1. The CDR3 has 15 residues. Trimming cost V 7 bases and J 4 bases; bases outside gene matches: 12. Germline values: CDR1 SGHTA, CDR2 FQGNSA. The CDR3 DNA follows: TGTGCCAGCACTCCGACAGGGTTTTTGGTCTATGGCTACACCTTC. Translated, it gives CASTPTGFLVYGYTF.

V is TRBV6-2 or TRBV6-3 and J is TRBJ2-4; 11 bases are shared with TRBD2. V shed 5 bases, J shed 3 bases, and the junction held 9 bases outside the gene matches. Per germline, CDR1 MNHEY and CDR2 SVGEGT. CDR3 length: 17 amino acids. Here the CDR3 DNA reads TGTGCCAGCAGTGGAAGGGGACTAGCGGACAGCAAAAACATTCAGTACTTC. It is translated as CASSGRGLADSKNIQYF.

The rearrangement links TRBV29-1 to TRBJ2-5; no firm D call. Trimming removed 7 bases at V and 5 bases at J, with 17 bases between. Germline V CDR1 and CDR2: SQVTM, ANQGSEA. The CDR3 loop spans 13 amino acids. This CDR3 is CSGAIGYLETQYF. For the CDR3, the DNA is TGCAGCGGTGCGATTGGGTACCTGGAGACCCAGTACTTC.

This clonotype was counted only a few times. The chain carries TRBV15 and TRBJ2-5, with D possibly being TRBD1 (5 bases). V was shortened by 4 bases and J by 1 base, with 10 bases between the two germline ends. Germline V gene sequence: CDR1 LNHNV, CDR2 YYDKDF (reference sequence). The CDR3 has 14 residues. CDR3 protein: CATSNRGGQETQYF. The DNA for the CDR3 is TGTGCCACCAGCAATAGGGGCGGCCAAGAGACCCAGTACTTC.

This clonotype has at least ten counts. This chain uses TRBV28 with TRBJ2-5, with D perhaps assigned TRBD1 or TRBD2 (7 bases each). The CDR3 runs 15 residues. In germline, CDR1 is MDHEN, CDR2 SYDVKM. V lost 3 bases and J 5 bases, leaving 16 bases between the germline ends. The chain's CDR3 is CASSFQGGRLETQYF. The CDR3 nucleotides are TGTGCCAGCAGTTTCCAGGGGGGGCGATTGGAGACCCAGTACTTC. Complete variable domain (other parts from reference TRBV28 and TRBJ2-5): DVKVTQSSRYLVKRTGEKVFLECVQDMDHENMFWYRQDPGLGLRLIYFSYDVKMKEKGDIPEGYSVSREKKERFSLILESASTNQTSMYLCASSFQGGRLETQYFGPGTRLLVL.

Many counts were recorded for this clonotype. The conserved phenylalanine or tryptophan is not found at the CDR3 terminus, so this likely reflects a read error. The V call is TRBV7-3, the J call TRBJ1-2; 9 bases map to TRBD1. Germline V lookup: CDR1 SGHTA, CDR2 FQGTGA. The CDR3 extends over 15 amino acids. The J segment lost 4 bases and the V segment lost 5 bases, leaving 8 bases of the junction unmatched. CDR3 amino acids: CASSPAPGQGYGYTS. The CDR3 DNA reads TGTGCCAGCAGCCCCGCCCCGGGACAGGGCTATGGCTACACCTCC.

This clonotype was detected ten times or more. The rearrangement joins TRBV6-1 to TRBJ1-4, with D possibly matching TRBD1 (5 bases). Trimming took 7 bases from V and 7 from J, leaving 10 bases between them. Per germline, CDR1 MNHNS and CDR2 SASEGT. This CDR3 region has 12 residues. CDR3 sequence: CASKGTAEKLFF. The CDR3 DNA reads TGTGCCAGCAAGGGGACGGCTGAAAAACTGTTTTTT.

This clonotype was seen ten or more times. The rearrangement uses TRBV7-2 and TRBJ2-7; D not certain. Germline V lookup: CDR1 SGHTA, CDR2 FQGNSA. V was pared by 1 base and J by 3 bases, with 10 bases between. The CDR3 sequence is 14 residues long. CDR3 DNA sequence: TGTGCCAGCAGCTTAGGCTTTTCCCTCTACGAGCAGTACTTC. Its translation is CASSLGFSLYEQYF.

This clonotype was seen repeatedly, ten times or more. The J gene is TRBJ1-2, the V gene TRBV28; possibly TRBD1 for D (5 bases). Germline assignment: CDR1 MDHEN and CDR2 SYDVKM. This CDR3 region has 16 residues. The V end was cut by 5 bases, the J end by 2 bases, with 18 bases between. The CDR3 DNA reads as TGTGCCAGCAGTCTAGCAGGGAGCATGAACAACTATGGCTACACCTTC. Its translation: CASSLAGSMNNYGYTF.

The table lists this clonotype with many counts. The chain employs TRBV5-1 and TRBJ1-2; TRBD1 matches at 7 bases. Trimming took 4 bases from V and 0 from J; bases not matched to a gene: 6. Germline V gene data show CDR1 as SGHRS and CDR2 as YFSETQ. This CDR3 comprises 15 residues. The CDR3 region is CASSPGQTSNYGYTF. The CDR3 bases are TGCGCCAGCAGCCCGGGACAGACTTCTAACTATGGCTACACCTTC.

This clonotype was picked up many times. The rearrangement uses TRBV20-1 and TRBJ2-5; D unclear. The germline V gene encodes CDR1 DFQATT and CDR2 SNEGSKA (reference sequence). The CDR3 is 13 amino acids. Trimming took off 6 bases at V and 0 bases at J, with 11 bases between the two ends. CDR3 DNA sequence: TGCAGTGCCATAGGACGGTACCAAGAGACCCAGTACTTC. It specifies CSAIGRYQETQYF.

The chain carries TRBV13 and TRBJ2-7; 9 bases align to TRBD1. After removal of 7 bases from V and 2 bases from J, the junction contained 24 bases not matched to a gene. Per the germline V gene, CDR1 is PRHDT and CDR2 is FYEKMQ (reference sequence). This CDR3 is 20 amino acids long. The CDR3 DNA sequence: TGTGCCAGCACCTACCCGGGACAGGGTAGTTTTGGTGAAGATCCCTACGAGCAGTACTTC. This gives the protein CASTYPGQGSFGEDPYEQYF.